This T cell receptor beta chain was identified during a study of cytomegalovirus exposure and HLA in healthy donors (dated by TCRdb to the late 2010s). Turning to the overall study: According to an earlier analysis of a few hundred of the donors, some 180 million T cells yielded approximately 120 million unique TCR beta sequences and 250 to 350 Gb of sequence data. To predict cytomegalovirus infection status, the study brought together high-throughput TCR immunosequencing, statistical association of individual TCRs with disease status, and machine learning. The study profiled the T cell repertoires of about 640 subjects by immunosequencing and related them to cytomegalovirus serostatus. About 280 gigabases of sequencing data and 91 million or so unique TCR sequences made up an early release that covered several hundred HLA-typed donors. Among the roughly 380 genotyped donors, more than 70% belonged to the genetic ancestry cluster associated with self-reported Caucasian donors. Class I and class II HLA loci were covered by the typing at four-digit resolution. Genome-wide SNP genotypes for about 60% of the 666 donors were used in a later genetic analysis, which treated that subset as a discovery cohort. Across 398 genotyped donors of the cohort, an average of roughly 250,000 unique TCR beta nucleotide sequences per donor were sequenced, and roughly a sixth of those sequences were non-productive. An earlier analysis of fewer than 750 of the donors used high-throughput TCR beta sequencing to judge whether each TCR beta V gene segment behaved as functional or pseudogenic. All discovery cohort repertoires had been generated on a single sequencing platform. The aim of the study was to test whether cataloging public T cell receptors could identify signatures of past pathogen exposure. Because of strong linkage in the cohort, a few DR-DQ haplotypes were treated as single units for association and clustering. Rather than drawing on any new phenotypic data, the later analysis identified candidate immune exposures from TCR beta sequences and the way those sequences occurred across donors. Typing coverage varied by locus: 629-630 donors for A, B, C, DRB1 and DQB1; more than 500 for DQA1; over 600 for DPA1; around 490 for DPB1. A separate validation cohort of roughly 110 different subjects was used in addition to the roughly 700-subject first cohort. Donor age, sex, ethnicity and CMV serostatus were collected together with the repertoire data. To study patterns of TCR occurrence, a later analysis re-analyzed previously published TCR beta repertoires from around 660 donors and added high-resolution HLA genotyping.

There are a few counts of this clone. There is no known antigen for this receptor. The sample holds no much larger clone one base away, and base qualities are not on file. Libraries were constructed by the immunoSEQ multiplex PCR assay. For the multiplex PCR, a mixture combining 60 forward primers for TCR Vbeta segments and 13 reverse primers for TCR Jbeta segments was used. The CDR3 region of rearranged TCR beta genes was amplified from genomic DNA by a multiplex PCR assay. The Illumina HiSeq System was used to sequence the amplified TCR beta libraries as 87-base-pair reads. The paper's processing steps were these. Across the roughly 670 repertoires, a later analysis counted tens of millions of unique TCR beta chains, about 10 million of which were shared by at least two donors. Raw reads were error-corrected and collapsed into unique sequences by a nearest-neighbor algorithm in which closely related sequences were merged to remove PCR and sequencing errors. V, D and J gene segments were assigned by aligning CDR3 sequences to IMGT reference sequences. For a sequence to be retained, a match of at least six nucleotides to both a V gene segment and a J gene segment was required. Rearrangements were called productive when the CDR3 lacked stop codons and stayed in frame with V and J; all others were non-productive. CDR3 was defined according to IMGT convention as the region running from the second conserved V-encoded cysteine to the conserved J-encoded phenylalanine. Sequences without an unambiguous match to a single V gene segment were excluded from the earlier analysis of 450 to 750 of the donors. An earlier analysis of 587 of the donors called V segments functional above 56.7% productive rearrangements and segregating when the between-donor standard deviation exceeded 5%. A statistical classification framework was developed to diagnose cytomegalovirus status using the catalog of TCR beta chain sequences. In a later analysis, TCR nucleotide sequences were compared against IMGT/GENE-DB human TR gene sequences so that V and J genes could be assigned. A later analysis assigned CDR3 sequences and most-parsimonious VDJ recombination scenarios with the TCRdist pipeline. In a later analysis, each TCR beta chain was defined by its CDR3 amino acid sequence together with its V-gene family, and reads lacking a unique V-gene family were excluded. A later analysis removed nearly 600 highly shared, low-generation-probability nucleotide sequences to deal with suspected cross-contamination and a sequencing artifact. A later analysis calculated a clonal expansion index for each public chain from normalized within-repertoire ranks of inferred template counts. A later analysis computed generation probabilities with a VDJ recombination model fitted to out-of-frame rearrangements, and checked the results against IGoR. Hypergeometric tests were used in a later analysis to score TCR-TCR, TCR-HLA and TCR-CMV co-occurrence, with a repertoire-size bias correction applied to the TCR pairs. False discovery rates were estimated in a later analysis by permuting HLA or CMV assignments 20 times. A later analysis grouped co-occurring TCRs with DBSCAN, adding TCRdist sequence similarity when clustering within HLA-allele-positive subsets. Repertoires with fewer than 30,000 or more than 120,000 public chains were left out of co-occurrence clustering, as were four to six repertoires with anomalous nucleotide sharing. Not all clones reach the TCRdb copy of this immuneACCESS table, which keeps in-frame sequences only. Checked studies attribute under half of the gap to unresolved V genes and leave the rest unexplained. V, J and clone size were drawn from that table, and D and trimming were deduced from the DNA. Present in this sample are 90,000 to 130,000 clones, 70% to 85% of which were seen just once. 6.2% of the sample lies in the top ten.

The study at large found these results: A later genetic analysis reported fewer N-insertions in productive TCRs among donors in an Asian-associated ancestry cluster than the approximately 670-donor mean. A further reported finding was that TCR beta sequences accurately predicted the HLA-A and HLA-B alleles for most subjects in the first cohort. A later analysis found that HLA-associated TCR beta chains were more clonally expanded and had lower generation probabilities than equally common non-associated chains. The cohort was sequenced for TCR beta chains only, and without alpha or paired-chain data the features that could be detected were limited. Most TCR sequences were seen in very few donors, while some public TCRs were found in many individuals. A cluster of highly shared sequence variants was judged likely to represent a technical artifact of the sequencing pipeline. The classifier was reported to diagnose cytomegalovirus status with high specificity and sensitivity in both the original cohort and the validation cohort. Most CMV-associated TCR beta chains appeared to be HLA-restricted in a later analysis, and the HLA associations seemed to be driven largely by CMV exposure. Correlated functional status among segregating V segments might reflect linkage disequilibrium, but an unknown experimental factor could not be ruled out. Several of the top co-occurrence clusters appeared to be linked to parvovirus B19, influenza, CMV and Epstein-Barr virus, according to a later analysis. The authors suggested that the approach could potentially be extended to other disease states and immunological phenotypes. Because the 87-base-pair reads could not distinguish some IMGT-functional V segments, including TRBV6-2 and TRBV6-3, those segments were excluded. Because HLA typing was missing for some donors at each locus, association tests included only the typed subset. When HLA alleles, especially DR and DQ, strongly co-occurred, attributing TCR associations to individual alleles was difficult. In an earlier analysis of fewer than 700 of the donors, most TCR beta V segments appeared in productive rearrangements about 87% or about 30% of the time, broadly matching IMGT annotations. In a later analysis, TCR association rates were found to vary across HLA loci, with the most associated TCRs seen for DRB1 alleles and the fewest for HLA-C alleles. A later genetic analysis associated a missense DCLRE1C variant with V-gene and J-gene trimming of TCR beta chains, and an independent cohort replicated the association. Because counts were too low, some 17 rarely observed V segments, including chromosome 9 orphons, were left out of the earlier analysis of approximately 580 of the donors. A later analysis associated 15,000 or so TCR beta sequences with specific HLA alleles at a false discovery rate of 0.05. Immune exposure information for the cohort was limited to CMV serostatus. Sequencing depth was assumed to be roughly uniform across donors in the presence/absence analyses, though that assumption may not hold. A few of the identified cytomegalovirus-associated TCR beta chains were confirmed in vitro to be specific for cytomegalovirus antigens. The study listed 170 or so TCR beta chains as associated with cytomegalovirus.

V sheds 0 bases and J sheds 4 bases, leaving 12 bases between their ends. The germline V gene sets CDR1 to MGHRA and CDR2 to YSYEKL. Reading from cysteine to phenylalanine, the CDR3 counts 15 amino acids. This entry keeps only the CDR3 DNA: 45 bases, framed from base 1. The cohort consisted of more than 650 healthy bone marrow donors. Cohort members were all nominally healthy when sampled, although unrecorded immune exposures were likely present. The donor tested CMV seropositive and was one of the 289 seropositive cohort members. Every donor gave a peripheral blood sample, and the peripheral blood mononuclear cells from that sample were used for TCR beta sequencing. Genomic DNA was extracted from the blood cell samples with the Qiagen DNeasy Blood Extraction Kit.

The sample taken for sequencing was PBMCs. This chain joins TRBV4-1 to TRBJ1-2; the D gene is possibly TRBD1, with 5 bases matching. This clonotype was sampled from a man aged 25-40 years in good health and CMV-seropositive. The DNA sequence is given as TGCGCCAGCAGCCAAGATGAAGCAGGGCTCTATGGCTACACCTTC. This is translated as CASSQDEAGLYGYTF.